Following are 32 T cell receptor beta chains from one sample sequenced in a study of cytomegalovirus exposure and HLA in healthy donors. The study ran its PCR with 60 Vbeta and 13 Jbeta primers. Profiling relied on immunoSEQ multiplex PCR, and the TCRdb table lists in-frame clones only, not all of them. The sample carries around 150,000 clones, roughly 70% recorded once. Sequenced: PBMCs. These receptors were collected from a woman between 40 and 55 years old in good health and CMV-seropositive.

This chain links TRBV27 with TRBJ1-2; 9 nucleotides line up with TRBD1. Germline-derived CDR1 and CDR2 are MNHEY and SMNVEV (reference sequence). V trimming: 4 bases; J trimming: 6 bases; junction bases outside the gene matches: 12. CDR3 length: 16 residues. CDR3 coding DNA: TGTGCCAGCAGTTCACCCACCCTACAGGGGGCTGATGGCTACACCTTC. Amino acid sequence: CASSSPTLQGADGYTF.

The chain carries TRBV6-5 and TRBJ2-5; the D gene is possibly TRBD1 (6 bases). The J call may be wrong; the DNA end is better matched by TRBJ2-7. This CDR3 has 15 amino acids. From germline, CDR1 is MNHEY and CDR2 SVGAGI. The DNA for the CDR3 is TGTGCCAGCAGTTACTCGACAGGAGTTAACTACGAGCAGTACTTC. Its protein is CASSYSTGVNYEQYF.

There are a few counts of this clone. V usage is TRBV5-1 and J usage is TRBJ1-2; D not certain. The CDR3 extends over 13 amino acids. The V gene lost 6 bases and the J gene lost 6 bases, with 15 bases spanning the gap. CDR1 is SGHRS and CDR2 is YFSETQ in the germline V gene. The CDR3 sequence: CASTAGQDDGYTF. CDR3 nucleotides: TGCGCCAGCACCGCCGGCCAGGATGATGGCTACACCTTC. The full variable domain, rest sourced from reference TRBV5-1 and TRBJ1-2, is KAGVTQTPRYLIKTRGQQVTLSCSPISGHRSVSWYQQTPGQGLQFLFEYFSETQRNKGNFPGRFSGRQFSNSRSEMNVSTLELGDSALYLCASTAGQDDGYTFGSGTRLTVV.

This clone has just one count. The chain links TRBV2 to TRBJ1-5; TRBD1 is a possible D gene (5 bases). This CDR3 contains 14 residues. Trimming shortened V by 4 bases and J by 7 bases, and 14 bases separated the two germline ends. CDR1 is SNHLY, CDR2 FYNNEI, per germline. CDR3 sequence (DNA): TGTGCCAGCAGTGCGGCAGGGTCCGGGCAGCCCCAGCATTTT. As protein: CASSAAGSGQPQHF.

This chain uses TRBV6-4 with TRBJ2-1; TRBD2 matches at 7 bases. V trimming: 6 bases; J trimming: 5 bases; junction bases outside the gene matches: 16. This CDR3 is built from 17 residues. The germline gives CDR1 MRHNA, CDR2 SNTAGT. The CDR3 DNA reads TGTGCCAGCAGCGCCCAACCCCTAGCGGTACGCCACAATGAGCAGTTCTTC. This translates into CASSAQPLAVRHNEQFF.

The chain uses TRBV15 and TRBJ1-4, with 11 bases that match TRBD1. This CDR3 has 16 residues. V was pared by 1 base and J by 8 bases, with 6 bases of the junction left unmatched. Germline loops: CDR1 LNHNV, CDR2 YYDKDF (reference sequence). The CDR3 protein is CATSRGGDRGGEKLFF. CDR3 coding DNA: TGTGCCACCAGCAGAGGAGGGGACAGGGGGGGGGAAAAACTGTTTTTT.

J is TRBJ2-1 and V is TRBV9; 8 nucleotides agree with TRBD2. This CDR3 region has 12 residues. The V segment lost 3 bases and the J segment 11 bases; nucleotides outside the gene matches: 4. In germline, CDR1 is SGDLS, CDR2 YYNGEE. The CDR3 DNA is TGTGCCAGCAGCGGGAGCGGGAGCCAGCAGTTCTTC. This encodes CASSGSGSQQFF.

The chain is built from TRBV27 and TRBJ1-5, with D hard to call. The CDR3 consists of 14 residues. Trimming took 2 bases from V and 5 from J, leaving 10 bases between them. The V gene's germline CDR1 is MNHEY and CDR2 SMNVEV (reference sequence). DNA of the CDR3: TGTGCCAGCAGTTTAGGGCGTAGTTATCAGCCCCAGCATTTT. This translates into CASSLGRSYQPQHF.

The CDR3: CSVEARLAGGKLETQYF. The DNA for the CDR3 is TGCAGCGTTGAAGCCCGACTAGCGGGGGGGAAGCTAGAGACCCAGTACTTC. This chain joins TRBV29-1 and TRBJ2-5, with TRBD2 matching 14 bases. Germline V lookup: CDR1 SQVTM, CDR2 ANQGSEA. The V and J ends lost 1 base and 4 bases, in that order; junction bases with no gene match: 8. The CDR3 totals 17 residues.

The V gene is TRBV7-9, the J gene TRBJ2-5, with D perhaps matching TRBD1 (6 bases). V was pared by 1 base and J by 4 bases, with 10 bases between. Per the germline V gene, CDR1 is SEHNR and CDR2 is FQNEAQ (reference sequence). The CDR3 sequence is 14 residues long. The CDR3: CASSLEGVLETQYF. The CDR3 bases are TGTGCCAGCAGCTTAGAGGGGGTCCTAGAGACCCAGTACTTC.

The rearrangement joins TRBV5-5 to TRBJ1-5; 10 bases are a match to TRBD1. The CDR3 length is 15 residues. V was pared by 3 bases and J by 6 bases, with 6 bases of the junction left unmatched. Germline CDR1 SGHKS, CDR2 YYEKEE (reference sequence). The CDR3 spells CASSSPGQGSQPQHF. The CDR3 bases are TGTGCCAGCAGCTCGCCGGGACAGGGGAGTCAGCCCCAGCATTTT.

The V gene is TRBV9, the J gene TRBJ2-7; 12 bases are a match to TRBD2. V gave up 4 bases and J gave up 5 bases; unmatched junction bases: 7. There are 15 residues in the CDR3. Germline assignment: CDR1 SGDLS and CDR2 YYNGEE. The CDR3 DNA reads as TGTGCCAGCAGCTCCGCCCTAGCGGGAGGGGACGAGCAGTACTTC. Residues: CASSSALAGGDEQYF.

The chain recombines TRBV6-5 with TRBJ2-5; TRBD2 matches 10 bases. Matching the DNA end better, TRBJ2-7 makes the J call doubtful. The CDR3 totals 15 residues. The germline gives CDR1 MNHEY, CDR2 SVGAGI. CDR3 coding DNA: TGTGCCAGCAGTTACGCACTAGCGGGAATCGACGAGCAGTACTTC. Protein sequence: CASSYALAGIDEQYF.

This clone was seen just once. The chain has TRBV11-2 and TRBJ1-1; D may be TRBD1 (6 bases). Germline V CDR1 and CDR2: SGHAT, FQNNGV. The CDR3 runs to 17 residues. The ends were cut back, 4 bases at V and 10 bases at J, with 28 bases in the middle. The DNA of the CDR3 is TGTGCCAGCAGCTGGGACGACAGGTCGAGACCGGTGAGGGGAGCTTTCTTT. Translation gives CASSWDDRSRPVRGAFF.

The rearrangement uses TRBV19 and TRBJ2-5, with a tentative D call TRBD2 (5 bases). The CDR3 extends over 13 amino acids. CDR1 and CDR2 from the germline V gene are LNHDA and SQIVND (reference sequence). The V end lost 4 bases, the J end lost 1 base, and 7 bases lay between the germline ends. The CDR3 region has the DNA TGTGCCAGTAGTAACGCGGGCCAAGAGACCCAGTACTTC. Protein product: CASSNAGQETQYF.

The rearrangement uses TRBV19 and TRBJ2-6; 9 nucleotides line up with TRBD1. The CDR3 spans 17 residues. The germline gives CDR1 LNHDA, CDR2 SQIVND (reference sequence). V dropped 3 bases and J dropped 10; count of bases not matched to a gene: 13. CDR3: CASSIPGGTGNRNVLTF. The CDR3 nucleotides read TGTGCCAGTAGTATCCCAGGCGGGACAGGGAATCGGAACGTCCTGACTTTC.

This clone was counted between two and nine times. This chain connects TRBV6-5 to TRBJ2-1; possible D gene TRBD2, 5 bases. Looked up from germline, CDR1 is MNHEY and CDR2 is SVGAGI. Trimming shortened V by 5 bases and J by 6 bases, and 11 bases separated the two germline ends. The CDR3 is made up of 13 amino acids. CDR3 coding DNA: TGTGCCAGCAGTCTTACTAGGCTCAATGAGCAGTTCTTC. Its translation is CASSLTRLNEQFF.

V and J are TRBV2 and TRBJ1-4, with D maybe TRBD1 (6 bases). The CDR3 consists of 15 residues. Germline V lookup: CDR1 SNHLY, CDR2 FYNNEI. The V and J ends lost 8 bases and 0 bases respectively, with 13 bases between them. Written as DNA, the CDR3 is TGTGCCAGCTGTACAGGGATTGCAACTAATGAAAAACTGTTTTTT. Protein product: CASCTGIATNEKLFF.

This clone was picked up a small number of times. CDR3 bases: TGTGCCAGCAGTGGGAGAGCAGGGGGCGGAGAGACCCAGTACTTC. Amino acid sequence: CASSGRAGGGETQYF. The chain links TRBV2 to TRBJ2-5, with TRBD1 matching 8 bases. CDR1 SNHLY and CDR2 FYNNEI come from the germline V gene. The CDR3 runs 15 residues. Trimming took 4 bases from V and 4 from J; bases not matched to a gene: 8.

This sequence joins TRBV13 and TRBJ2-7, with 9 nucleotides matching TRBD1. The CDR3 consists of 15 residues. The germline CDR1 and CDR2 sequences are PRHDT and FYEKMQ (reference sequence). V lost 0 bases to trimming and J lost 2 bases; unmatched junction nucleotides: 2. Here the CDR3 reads CASSLGDRGAYEQYF. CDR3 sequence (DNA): TGTGCCAGCAGCTTAGGGGACAGGGGCGCCTACGAGCAGTACTTC.

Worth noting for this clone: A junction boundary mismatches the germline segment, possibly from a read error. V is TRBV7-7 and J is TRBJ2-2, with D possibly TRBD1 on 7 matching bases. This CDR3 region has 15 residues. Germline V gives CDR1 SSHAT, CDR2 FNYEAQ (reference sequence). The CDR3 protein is CASSLPPGGPGELFF. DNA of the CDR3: TGTGCTAGCAGCTTACCCCCAGGGGGGCCCGGGGAGCTGTTTTTT.

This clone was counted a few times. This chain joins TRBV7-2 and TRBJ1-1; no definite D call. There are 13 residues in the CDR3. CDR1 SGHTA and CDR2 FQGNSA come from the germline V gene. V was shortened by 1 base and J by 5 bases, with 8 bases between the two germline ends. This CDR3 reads CASSLGVSTEAFF. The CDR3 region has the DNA TGTGCCAGCAGCTTAGGAGTTTCAACTGAAGCTTTCTTT.

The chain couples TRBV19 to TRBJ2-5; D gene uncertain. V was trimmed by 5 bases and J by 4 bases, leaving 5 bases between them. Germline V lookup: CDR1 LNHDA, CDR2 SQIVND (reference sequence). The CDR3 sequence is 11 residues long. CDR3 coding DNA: TGTGCCAGTAGTCCGGGAGAGACCCAGTACTTC. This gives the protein CASSPGETQYF.

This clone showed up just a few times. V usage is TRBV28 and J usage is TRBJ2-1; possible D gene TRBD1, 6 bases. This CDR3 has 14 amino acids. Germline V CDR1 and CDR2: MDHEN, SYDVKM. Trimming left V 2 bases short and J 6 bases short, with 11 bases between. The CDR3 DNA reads TGTGCCAGCAGTTTAATGGGGGCTGGCAATGAGCAGTTCTTC. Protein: CASSLMGAGNEQFF.

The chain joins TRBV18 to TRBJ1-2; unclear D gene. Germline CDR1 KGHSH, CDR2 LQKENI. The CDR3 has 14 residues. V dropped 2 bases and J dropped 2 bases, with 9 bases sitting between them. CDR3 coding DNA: TGTGCCAGCTCACCAGAGGGCTCAAACTATGGCTACACCTTC. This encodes CASSPEGSNYGYTF.

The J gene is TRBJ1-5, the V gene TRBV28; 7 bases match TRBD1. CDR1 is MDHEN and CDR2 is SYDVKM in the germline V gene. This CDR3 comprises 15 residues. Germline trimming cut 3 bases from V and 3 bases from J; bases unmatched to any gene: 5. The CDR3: CASSFGDRDNQPQHF. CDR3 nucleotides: TGTGCCAGCAGTTTTGGGGACAGAGACAATCAGCCCCAGCATTTT.

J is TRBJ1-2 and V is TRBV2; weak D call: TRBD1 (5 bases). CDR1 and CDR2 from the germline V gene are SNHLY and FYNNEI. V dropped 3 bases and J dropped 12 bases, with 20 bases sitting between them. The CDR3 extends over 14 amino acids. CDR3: CASSDSRPGFLHTF. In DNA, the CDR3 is TGTGCCAGCAGTGACTCCCGGCCAGGGTTCCTTCACACCTTC.

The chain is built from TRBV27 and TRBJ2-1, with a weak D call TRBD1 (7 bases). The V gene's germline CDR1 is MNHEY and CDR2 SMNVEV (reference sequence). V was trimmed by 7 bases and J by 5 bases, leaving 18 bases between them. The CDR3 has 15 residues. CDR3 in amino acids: CASTMGQGGHNEQFF. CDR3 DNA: TGTGCCAGCACCATGGGGCAGGGGGGCCACAATGAGCAGTTCTTC.

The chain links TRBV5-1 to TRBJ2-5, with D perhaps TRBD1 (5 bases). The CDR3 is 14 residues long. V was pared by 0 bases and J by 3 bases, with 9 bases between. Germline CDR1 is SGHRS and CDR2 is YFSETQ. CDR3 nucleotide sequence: TGCGCCAGCAGCTTGGAGGGGCCCAAAGAGACCCAGTACTTC. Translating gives CASSLEGPKETQYF.

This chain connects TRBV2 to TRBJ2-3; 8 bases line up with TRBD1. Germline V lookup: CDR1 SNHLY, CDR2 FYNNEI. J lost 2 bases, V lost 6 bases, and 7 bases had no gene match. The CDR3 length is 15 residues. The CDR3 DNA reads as TGTGCCAGCAGCTTACAGGGGGACCTCACAGATACGCAGTATTTT. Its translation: CASSLQGDLTDTQYF.

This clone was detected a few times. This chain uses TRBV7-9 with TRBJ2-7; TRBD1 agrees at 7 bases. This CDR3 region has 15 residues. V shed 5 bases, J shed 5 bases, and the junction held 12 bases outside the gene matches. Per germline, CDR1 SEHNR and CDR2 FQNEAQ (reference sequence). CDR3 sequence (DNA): TGTGCCAGCAGCCCCGTGGGACAGTCTTTGGACGAGCAGTACTTC. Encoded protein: CASSPVGQSLDEQYF.

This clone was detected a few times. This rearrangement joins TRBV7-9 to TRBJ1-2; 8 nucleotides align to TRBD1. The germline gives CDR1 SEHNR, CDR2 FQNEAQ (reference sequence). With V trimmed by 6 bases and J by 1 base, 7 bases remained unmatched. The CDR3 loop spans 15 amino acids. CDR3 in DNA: TGTGCCAGCAGTGCTGGACAGGGCCGTAACTATGGCTACACCTTC. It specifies CASSAGQGRNYGYTF.